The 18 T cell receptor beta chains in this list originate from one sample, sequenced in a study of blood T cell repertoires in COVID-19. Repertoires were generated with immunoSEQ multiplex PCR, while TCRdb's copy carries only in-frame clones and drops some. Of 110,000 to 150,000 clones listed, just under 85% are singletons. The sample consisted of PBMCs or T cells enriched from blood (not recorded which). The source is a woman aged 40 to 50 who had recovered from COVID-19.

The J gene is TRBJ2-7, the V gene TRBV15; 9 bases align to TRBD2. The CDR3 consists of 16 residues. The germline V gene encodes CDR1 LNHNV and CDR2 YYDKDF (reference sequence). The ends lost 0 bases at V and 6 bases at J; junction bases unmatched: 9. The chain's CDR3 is CATSRDLSSGNSEQYF. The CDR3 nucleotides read TGTGCCACCAGCAGAGATCTCTCTAGCGGGAACTCCGAGCAGTACTTC. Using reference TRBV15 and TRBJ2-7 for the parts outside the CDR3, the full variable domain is DAMVIQNPRYQVTQFGKPVTLSCSQTLNHNVMYWYQQKSSQAPKLLFHYYDKDFNNEADTPDNFQSRRPNTSFCFLDIRSPGLGDTAMYLCATSRDLSSGNSEQYFGPGTRLTVT.

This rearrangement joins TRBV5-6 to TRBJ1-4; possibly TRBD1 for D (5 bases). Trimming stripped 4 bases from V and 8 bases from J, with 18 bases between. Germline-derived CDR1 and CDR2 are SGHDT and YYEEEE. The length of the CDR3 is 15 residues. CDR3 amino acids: CASSDTGEGEEKLFF. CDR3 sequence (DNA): TGTGCCAGCAGCGACACGGGGGAAGGGGAGGAAAAACTGTTTTTT. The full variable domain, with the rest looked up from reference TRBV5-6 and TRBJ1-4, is DAGVTQSPTHLIKTRGQQVTLRCSPKSGHDTVSWYQQALGQGPQFIFQYYEEEERQRGNFPDRFSGHQFPNYSSELNVNALLLGDSALYLCASSDTGEGEEKLFFGSGTQLSVL.

CDR3 sequence reads: CASSSWGGPSSGNTIYF. The CDR3 DNA reads TGTGCCAGCAGCTCCTGGGGGGGACCGAGCTCTGGAAACACCATATATTTT. The gene calls are TRBV7-8 and TRBJ1-3, with D possibly TRBD1 on 5 matching bases. The CDR3 loop spans 17 amino acids. V gave up 4 bases and J gave up 0 bases, with 16 bases separating them. CDR1 SGHVS and CDR2 FQNEAQ come from the germline V gene.

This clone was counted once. The CDR3 loop reads CASSQGYSNQPQHF. The CDR3 DNA is TGTGCCAGCAGTCAGGGATATAGCAATCAGCCCCAGCATTTT. The rearrangement uses TRBV6-5 and TRBJ1-5; tentative D call: TRBD1 (5 bases). The CDR3 is 14 amino acids. The ends were cut back, 5 bases at V and 0 bases at J, with 8 bases in the middle. CDR1 is MNHEY and CDR2 is SVGAGI in the germline V gene.

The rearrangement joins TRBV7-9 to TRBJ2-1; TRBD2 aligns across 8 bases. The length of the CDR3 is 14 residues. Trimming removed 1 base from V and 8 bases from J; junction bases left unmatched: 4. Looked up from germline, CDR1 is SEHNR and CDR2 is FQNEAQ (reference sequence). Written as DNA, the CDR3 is TGTGCCAGCAGCTTAGTGTTAGCGGGATATGAGCAGTTCTTC. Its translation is CASSLVLAGYEQFF.

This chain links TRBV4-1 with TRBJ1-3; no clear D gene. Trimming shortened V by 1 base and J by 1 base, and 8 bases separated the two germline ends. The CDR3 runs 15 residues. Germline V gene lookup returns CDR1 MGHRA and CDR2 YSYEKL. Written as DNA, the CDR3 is TGCGCCAGCAGCCAAGTATCCCTTTCTGGAAACACCATATATTTT. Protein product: CASSQVSLSGNTIYF.

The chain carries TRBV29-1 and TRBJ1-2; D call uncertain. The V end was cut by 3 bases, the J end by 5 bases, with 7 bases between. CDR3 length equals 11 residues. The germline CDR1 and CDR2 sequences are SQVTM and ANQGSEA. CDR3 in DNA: TGCAGCGTTGAGGGAGGGTATGGCTACACCTTC. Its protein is CSVEGGYGYTF. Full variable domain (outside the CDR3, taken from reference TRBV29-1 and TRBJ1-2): SAVISQKPSRDICQRGTSLTIQCQVDSQVTMMFWYRQQPGQSLTLIATANQGSEATYESGFVIDKFPISRPNLTFSTLTVSNMSPEDSSIYLCSVEGGYGYTFGSGTRLTVV.

DNA for the CDR3: TGTGCCAGCAGCTTGACACCGAACACTGAAGCTTTCTTT. Its protein product is CASSLTPNTEAFF. The chain carries TRBV7-8 and TRBJ1-1; no firm D call. The CDR3 length is 13 residues. Germline values: CDR1 SGHVS, CDR2 FQNEAQ. V dropped 3 bases and J dropped 1 base, with 6 bases sitting between them.

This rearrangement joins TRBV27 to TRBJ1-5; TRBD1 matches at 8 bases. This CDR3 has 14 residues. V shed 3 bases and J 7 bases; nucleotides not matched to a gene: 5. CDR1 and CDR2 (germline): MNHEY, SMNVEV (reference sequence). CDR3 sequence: CASSLQGANQPQHF. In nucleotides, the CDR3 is TGTGCCAGCAGTTTGCAGGGGGCGAACCAGCCCCAGCATTTT.

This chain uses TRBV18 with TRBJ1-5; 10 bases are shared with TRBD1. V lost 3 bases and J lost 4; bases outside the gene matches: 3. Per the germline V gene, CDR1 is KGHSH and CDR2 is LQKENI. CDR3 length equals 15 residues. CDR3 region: CASSPGTGVNQPQHF. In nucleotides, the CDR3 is TGTGCCAGCTCACCGGGGACAGGGGTTAATCAGCCCCAGCATTTT.

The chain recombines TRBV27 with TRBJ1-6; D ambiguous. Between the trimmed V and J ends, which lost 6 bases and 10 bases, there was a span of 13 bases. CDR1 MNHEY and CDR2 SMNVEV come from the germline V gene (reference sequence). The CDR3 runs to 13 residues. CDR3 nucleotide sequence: TGTGCCAGCAGCCCGAGGTATGGCTCACCCCTCCACTTT. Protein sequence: CASSPRYGSPLHF.

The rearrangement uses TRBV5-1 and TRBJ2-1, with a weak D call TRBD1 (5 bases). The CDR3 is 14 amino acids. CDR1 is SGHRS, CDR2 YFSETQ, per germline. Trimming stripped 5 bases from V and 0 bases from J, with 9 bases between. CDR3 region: CASSLGDSYNEQFF. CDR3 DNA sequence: TGCGCCAGCAGTCTAGGGGACTCCTACAATGAGCAGTTCTTC. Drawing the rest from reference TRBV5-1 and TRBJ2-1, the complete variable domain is KAGVTQTPRYLIKTRGQQVTLSCSPISGHRSVSWYQQTPGQGLQFLFEYFSETQRNKGNFPGRFSGRQFSNSRSEMNVSTLELGDSALYLCASSLGDSYNEQFFGPGTRLTVL.

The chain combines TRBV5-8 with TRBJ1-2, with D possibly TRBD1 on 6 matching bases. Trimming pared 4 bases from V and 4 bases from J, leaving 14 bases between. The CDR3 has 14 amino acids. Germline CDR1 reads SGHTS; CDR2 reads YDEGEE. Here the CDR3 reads CASSLLTGPYGYTF. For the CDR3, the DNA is TGTGCCAGCAGCCTTTTGACAGGACCCTATGGCTACACCTTC.

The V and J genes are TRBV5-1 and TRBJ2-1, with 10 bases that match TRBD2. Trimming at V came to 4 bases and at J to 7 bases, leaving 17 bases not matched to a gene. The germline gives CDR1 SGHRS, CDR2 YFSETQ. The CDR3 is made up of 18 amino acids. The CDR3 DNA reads TGCGCCAGCAGCCCGATAGGGCTAGCGGGAGAGGAGGGTAATGAGCAGTTCTTC. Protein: CASSPIGLAGEEGNEQFF. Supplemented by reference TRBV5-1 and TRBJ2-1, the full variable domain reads KAGVTQTPRYLIKTRGQQVTLSCSPISGHRSVSWYQQTPGQGLQFLFEYFSETQRNKGNFPGRFSGRQFSNSRSEMNVSTLELGDSALYLCASSPIGLAGEEGNEQFFGPGTRLTVL.

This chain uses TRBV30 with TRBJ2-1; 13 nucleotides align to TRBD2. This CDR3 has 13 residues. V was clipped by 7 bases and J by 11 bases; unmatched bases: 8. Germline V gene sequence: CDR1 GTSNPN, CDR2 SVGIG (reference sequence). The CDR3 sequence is CASTSGGVLKQFF. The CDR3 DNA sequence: TGTGCCTCCACTAGCGGGGGGGTTCTAAAGCAGTTCTTC. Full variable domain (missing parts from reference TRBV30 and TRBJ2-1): SQTIHQWPATLVQPVGSPLSLECTVEGTSNPNLYWYRQAAGRGLQLLFYSVGIGQISSEVPQNLSASRPQDRQFILSSKKLLLSDSGFYLCASTSGGVLKQFFGPGTRLTVL.

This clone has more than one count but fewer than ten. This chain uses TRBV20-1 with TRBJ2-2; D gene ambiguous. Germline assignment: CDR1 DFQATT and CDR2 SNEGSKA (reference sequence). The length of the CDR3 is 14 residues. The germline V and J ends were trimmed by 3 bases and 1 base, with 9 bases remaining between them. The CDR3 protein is CSASPNLNTGELFF. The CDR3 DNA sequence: TGCAGTGCTAGTCCTAACCTGAACACCGGGGAGCTGTTTTTT.

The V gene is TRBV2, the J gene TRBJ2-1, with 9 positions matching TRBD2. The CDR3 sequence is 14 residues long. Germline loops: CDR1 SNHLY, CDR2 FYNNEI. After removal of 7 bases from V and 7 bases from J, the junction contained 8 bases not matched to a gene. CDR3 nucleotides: TGTGCCAGCACTAGCGGGACACCTTGGAATGAGCAGTTCTTC. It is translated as CASTSGTPWNEQFF.

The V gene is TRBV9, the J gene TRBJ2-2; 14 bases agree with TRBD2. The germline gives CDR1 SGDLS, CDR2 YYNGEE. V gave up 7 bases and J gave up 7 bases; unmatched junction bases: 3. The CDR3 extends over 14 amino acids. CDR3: CASGLAGGIGELFF. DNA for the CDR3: TGTGCCAGCGGACTAGCGGGAGGTATCGGGGAGCTGTTTTTT.